This T cell receptor beta chain emerged from a study of regulatory T cells in long-lasting Graves disease. Time point: newly diagnosed GD, antithyroid drugs for less than 3 months. Following extraction of RNA from PBMCs, that RNA was used to make the TCR library. Study-level findings and limits: Persistent disease samples used TRBV28, TRBJ1-2 and TRBJ2-5 preferentially. With approximately 2,500 shared public clonotypes, persistent patients exceeded new patients, who shared over 850.

On this clonotype itself: The antigen remains undetermined.

The CDR3 loop spans 12 amino acids. V was cut by 3 bases and J by 9 bases, with 9 bases left in between. The V gene's germline CDR1 is MGHRA and CDR2 YSYEKL. To make TCR beta libraries, researchers used iRepertoire HTBI primers and Arm-PCR of CDR3 regions. TCRdb reprocessed the multiplex PCR reads with MiXCR, giving one entry per CDR3 protein. The repertoire holds about 440,000 distinct CDR3 sequences, with just under 15% as singletons. These data also formed part of another study, on T cells in Graves' hyperthyroidism and ophthalmopathy.

The sequence came from a woman aged 30 to 39 with Graves disease. This sample comprised peripheral blood mononuclear cells (PBMCs), obtained at new diagnosis, from a patient treated with antithyroid drugs. V usage is TRBV4-1 and J usage is TRBJ2-1; unclear D gene. CDR3 sequence: CASSHSRSEQFF. DNA of the CDR3: TGCGCCAGCAGCCACTCTCGGTCTGAGCAGTTCTTC.